These T cell receptor beta chains were read from a single sample in a study of preoperative IRX-2 immunotherapy in early breast cancer. The assay was immunoSEQ multiplex PCR, and TCRdb's table has in-frame clones only and misses some. The profile shows 1,500 or so clones, less than 70% of them singletons. The sequencing here drew on tumor tissue, taken before IRX-2 immunotherapy. These TCRs come from a human donor with breast cancer. The CDR3 runs from the conserved cysteine through the conserved F or W.

v_gene	j_gene	CDR3aa
TRBV16	TRBJ2-1	CASSPTREEQFF
TRBV30	TRBJ1-1	CAWSRGATEAFF
TRBV6-8	TRBJ2-1	CASSLAGGTNEQFF
TRBV11-3	TRBJ1-4	CASSPGQGFEKLFF
TRBV30	TRBJ2-1	CAWSVQGVNEQFF
TRBV6-8	TRBJ1-4	CASSGRQGGGEKLFF
TRBV7-6	TRBJ2-1	CASSQDAQGSWDEQFF
TRBV19	TRBJ1-2	CASSTRVGGGYTF
TRBV6-8	TRBJ1-1	CATTVFPDSDTEAFF
TRBV29-1	TRBJ1-1	CSVDGGEVTEAFF
TRBV6-8	TRBJ1-1	CASSDGLNTEAFF
TRBV11-3	TRBJ1-1	CASSLVGGSDTEAFF
TRBV6-8	TRBJ1-4	CATGRTGANEKLFF
TRBV11-3	TRBJ1-2	CASSLEFLGQGKSGYTF
TRBV5-1	TRBJ1-4	CASSQPDAGGEKLFF
TRBV5-1	TRBJ2-3	CASMTGTRSDTQYF
TRBV29-1	TRBJ2-1	CSVEGLETGTFIPPYNEQFF
TRBV25-1	TRBJ2-2	CASSEPTGAGKTGELFF
TRBV19	TRBJ1-5	CASTRGRAQPQHF
TRBV5-1	TRBJ1-3	CASSFDATSGNTIYF
TRBV11-3	TRBJ2-5	CASSRELAGTTQYF
TRBV11-3	TRBJ2-5	CASNPGLAGQETQYF
TRBV28	TRBJ1-1	CASSPKSGAEAFF
TRBV11-3	TRBJ1-1	CASSQQIGGTNTEAFF
TRBV14	TRBJ1-2	CASSQDTAYGYTF
TRBV11-3	TRBJ1-3	CASSFRTALTKMNTIYF
TRBV11-3	TRBJ1-1	CASSPLLSMNTEAFF
TRBV12-5	TRBJ1-5	CASTMGHSNQPQHF
TRBV11-3	TRBJ1-2	CASSADGGRSSVGYTF
TRBV15	TRBJ2-1	CATSRRSGASYNEQFF
TRBV11-3	TRBJ1-4	CASSLNAGQGKLFF
TRBV11-3	TRBJ2-3	CASSFWGTTSTDTQYF
TRBV11-3	TRBJ2-5	CASSPATGGVETQYF
TRBV6-7	TRBJ2-1	CASSEEWGRFF
TRBV6-8	TRBJ1-4	CASSAPGAPGEKLFF
TRBV19	TRBJ1-5	CASRSRGGAGGNQPQHF
TRBV12-2	TRBJ2-2	CASRPPPRDTGELFF
TRBV6-8	TRBJ2-2	CASRRLAGSAGELFF
TRBV6-8	TRBJ1-5	CASRTSGKSNQPQHF
TRBV19	TRBJ1-1	CASKESRNTEAFF
TRBV4-1	TRBJ1-6	CASTAPGAWSPLHF
TRBV28	TRBJ2-3	CASRQGPRGMQYF
TRBV30	TRBJ1-4	CAWSGIVLRNEKLFF
TRBV12-5	TRBJ1-1	CASTVNTEAFF
TRBV7-5	TRBJ1-5	CASSLNNLGQPQHF
TRBV18	TRBJ1-1	CASSPNPGQGSKAFF
TRBV19	TRBJ1-3	CGARAGTSSGNTIYF
TRBV28	TRBJ1-5	CASRSLKLGNQPQHF
TRBV10-2	TRBJ1-2	CASSESGRWNYGYTF
TRBV30	TRBJ1-5	CACHSLGQPQHF
TRBV28	TRBJ1-2	CASSFRDRHYGYTF
TRBV28	TRBJ2-7	CASSWGRGLYEQYF
TRBV6-8	TRBJ2-5	CASSHLLAGQETQYF
TRBV6-8	TRBJ1-5	CASSYSKGQPQHF
TRBV6-8	TRBJ1-5	CASTEQGNSQPQHF